Each of the 7 T cell receptor beta chains below was sequenced from the same sample in a study of immune characterization of retroperitoneal liposarcoma. TCRdb fed the PCR reads into MiXCR, producing one record per CDR3 protein. This table has 6,500 to 7,000 distinct CDR3 sequences, about 27% appearing once. The sequencing input was blood. The receptors stem from a male donor with retroperitoneal liposarcoma.

As regards this clonotype: This may be a read error: a much more frequent sequence differs by one nucleotide. The rearrangement links TRBV7-8 to TRBJ1-5; 7 bases align to TRBD1. Germline V gives CDR1 SGHVS, CDR2 FQNEAQ. The CDR3 has 14 amino acids. CDR3 sequence (DNA): TGTGCCAACAGCCCGACAGGGTTCAGTCAGCCCCAGCATTTT. This sequence encodes CANSPTGFSQPQHF.

This chain connects TRBV28 to TRBJ2-5; D may be TRBD1 or TRBD2 (6 bases each). This CDR3 has 16 residues. The V gene's germline CDR1 is MDHEN and CDR2 SYDVKM. The germline V and J ends were trimmed by 4 bases and 3 bases, with 18 bases remaining between them. The CDR3 region has the DNA TGTGCCAGCAGTTCTATCCGCGGGGCAGGGGAAGAGACCCAGTACTTC. Protein product: CASSSIRGAGEETQYF.

This clonotype was detected many times. This chain joins TRBV28 and TRBJ1-1; TRBD1 matches 7 bases. Germline loops: CDR1 MDHEN, CDR2 SYDVKM. V shed 6 bases, J shed 8 bases, and the junction held 15 bases outside the gene matches. The CDR3 runs 15 residues. CDR3 sequence (DNA): TGTGCCAGCAGCATCTCGAGGACAGGTCGGAGGGAAGCTTTCTTT. This gives the protein CASSISRTGRREAFF.

V is TRBV6-1 and J is TRBJ2-5; either TRBD1 or TRBD2 may fit D (5 bases each). This CDR3 comprises 14 residues. V was shortened by 8 bases and J by 2 bases, with 15 bases between the two germline ends. Germline CDR1 and CDR2: MNHNS and SASEGT. CDR3 in DNA: TGTGCCAGCGATCCGGGACGGTTACAAGAGACCCAGTACTTC. Translating gives CASDPGRLQETQYF.

The chain links TRBV7-2 to TRBJ2-7, with 10 bases lining up with TRBD1. Germline CDR1 reads SGHTA; CDR2 reads FQGNSA. This CDR3 has 14 residues. The J segment lost 3 bases and the V segment lost 5 bases, leaving 4 bases of the junction unmatched. CDR3 residues: CASSRGQGGYEQYF. Written as DNA, the CDR3 is TGTGCCAGCAGCCGTGGACAGGGGGGCTACGAGCAGTACTTC.

V gene TRBV7-8 combines with J gene TRBJ2-5; D remains ambiguous. Trimming pared 4 bases from V and 11 bases from J, leaving 26 bases between. This CDR3 spans 16 amino acids. CDR1 is SGHVS, CDR2 FQNEAQ, per germline. As DNA, the CDR3 is TGTGCCAGCAGCTCAAGCCGCTTTGTCTCCTACAATGAGCAGTACTTC. Its protein is CASSSSRFVSYNEQYF.

This clonotype was counted only a few times. The chain uses TRBV12-3 or TRBV12-4 and TRBJ2-2, with D perhaps matching TRBD2 (5 bases). The CDR3 loop spans 13 amino acids. Trimming left V 3 bases short and J 8 bases short, with 10 bases between. The CDR3 loop reads CASSLPGWGELFF. The CDR3 DNA follows: TGTGCCAGCAGTTTGCCGGGATGGGGGGAGCTGTTTTTT.